The 21 T cell receptor beta chains listed next were all sequenced from one sample in a study of early T cells in non-severe SARS-CoV-2 infection. TCRdb passed the 5' RACE reads through MiXCR, listing each CDR3 protein once. The data contain about 87,000 distinct CDR3 sequences, about 15% of them singletons. The source material was whole blood. These receptors all come from an adult who was a healthcare worker with PCR-confirmed SARS-CoV-2 infection or an uninfected control (not recorded which).

This clonotype was counted at least ten times. The chain couples TRBV6-4 to TRBJ2-2; D uncertain. The CDR3 runs to 15 residues. Germline lookup yields CDR1 MRHNA and CDR2 SNTAGT. V dropped 2 bases and J dropped 1 base, with 8 bases sitting between them. The CDR3 sequence is CASSDEDGNTGELFF. The CDR3, as DNA: TGTGCCAGCAGTGACGAGGACGGGAACACCGGGGAGCTGTTTTTT.

This clonotype was counted only a few times. The chain carries TRBV3-1 and TRBJ1-1; D is possibly TRBD1 (5 bases). CDR1 is LGHDT, CDR2 YNNKEL, per germline (reference sequence). Between the trimmed V and J ends, which lost 4 bases and 1 base, there was a span of 16 bases. This CDR3 is built from 16 residues. The CDR3 loop is CASSPTTGEKNTEAFF. In DNA form, the CDR3 reads TGTGCCAGCAGCCCGACGACGGGGGAGAAGAACACTGAAGCTTTCTTT.

The CDR3 spells CASSAGQYTGELFF. For the CDR3, the DNA is TGTGCCAGCAGCGCGGGACAGTACACCGGGGAGCTGTTTTTT. The chain links TRBV9 to TRBJ2-2; 7 nucleotides align to TRBD1. Germline V gene sequence: CDR1 SGDLS, CDR2 YYNGEE. After removal of 3 bases from V and 3 bases from J, the junction contained 2 bases not matched to a gene. There are 14 residues in the CDR3.

This clonotype was seen a handful of times. The V call is TRBV9, the J call TRBJ2-5, with D perhaps TRBD2 (5 bases). V was pared by 0 bases and J by 4 bases, with 13 bases between. This CDR3 is 15 amino acids long. CDR1 and CDR2 (germline): SGDLS, YYNGEE. As DNA, the CDR3 is TGTGCCAGCAGCGTAGCAAGTCTAGCTGCAGAGACCCAGTACTTC. It encodes CASSVASLAAETQYF.

This clonotype was picked up many times. This chain joins TRBV10-3 and TRBJ1-2, with TRBD1 as a possible D gene (5 bases). The germline CDR1 and CDR2 sequences are ENHRY and SYGVKD. The V and J ends lost 5 bases and 3 bases respectively, with 10 bases between them. CDR3 length: 13 residues. This CDR3 is CAISTQGDYGYTF. The CDR3 DNA reads TGTGCCATCAGTACTCAGGGAGACTATGGCTACACCTTC.

The chain joins TRBV4-1 to TRBJ1-6; 7 bases match TRBD1. CDR1 is MGHRA, CDR2 YSYEKL, per germline. The CDR3 has 17 amino acids. Unmatched junction bases numbered 10, after V lost 3 bases and J lost 5 bases. The CDR3 spells CASSHPTDRDNNSPLHF. CDR3 nucleotides: TGCGCCAGCAGCCACCCAACCGACAGGGACAATAATTCACCCCTCCACTTT.

This clonotype has ten or more counts. V usage is TRBV20-1 and J usage is TRBJ2-7; possible D gene TRBD2, 5 bases. The CDR3 extends over 12 amino acids. Germline CDR1 and CDR2: DFQATT and SNEGSKA (reference sequence). The ends were cut back, 6 bases at V and 6 bases at J, with 15 bases in the middle. As DNA, the CDR3 is TGCAGTGCCCACCCGGCGGCGGGCGAGCAGTACTTC. Residues: CSAHPAAGEQYF.

V gene TRBV28 combines with J gene TRBJ1-2; D call uncertain. With 3 bases removed from V and 8 bases from J, the gap between germline ends came to 7 bases. Germline-derived CDR1 and CDR2 are MDHEN and SYDVKM. This CDR3 is 11 amino acids long. The CDR3 spells CASSFRAGYTF. The CDR3 DNA reads TGTGCCAGCAGTTTCCGTGCCGGCTACACCTTC.

This sequence joins TRBV7-8 and TRBJ1-2; D remains ambiguous. This CDR3 contains 15 residues. The germline gives CDR1 SGHVS, CDR2 FQNEAQ. V lost 6 bases and J lost 2, with 16 bases in between. CDR3: CASSSDLIENYGYTF. CDR3 sequence (DNA): TGTGCCAGCAGTTCAGATCTTATTGAGAACTATGGCTACACCTTC.

Ten or more counts support this clonotype. This chain connects TRBV4-1 to TRBJ1-3; D is undetermined. Germline lookup yields CDR1 MGHRA and CDR2 YSYEKL. The CDR3 contains 12 residues. V was trimmed by 1 base and J by 6 bases, leaving 4 bases between them. For the CDR3, the DNA is TGCGCCAGCAGCCAAGGCCAAAACACCATATATTTT. Translated: CASSQGQNTIYF.

This clonotype was picked up a small number of times. The rearrangement links TRBV12-3 or TRBV12-4 to TRBJ2-2, with D uncertain. Deletions cut 2 bases from V and 7 bases from J, with 11 bases between. The length of the CDR3 is 14 residues. Here the CDR3 reads CASSLRQLIGELFF. DNA of the CDR3: TGTGCCAGCAGTTTAAGGCAGTTAATCGGGGAGCTGTTTTTT.

This chain links TRBV7-3 with TRBJ2-5; D is unresolved. The CDR3 extends over 15 amino acids. Trimming stripped 0 bases from V and 7 bases from J, with 15 bases between. CDR1 SGHTA and CDR2 FQGTGA come from the germline V gene. The CDR3 region has the DNA TGTGCCAGCAGCTTAACGGGTACTGGCGTTGGGACCCAGTACTTC. It encodes CASSLTGTGVGTQYF. Complete variable domain (other parts from reference TRBV7-3 and TRBJ2-5): GAGVSQTPSNKVTEKGKYVELRCDPISGHTALYWYRQSLGQGPEFLIYFQGTGAADDSGLPNDRFFAVRPEGSVSTLKIQRTERGDSAVYLCASSLTGTGVGTQYFGPGTRLLVL.

This clonotype was found a few times. This chain uses TRBV29-1 with TRBJ1-2; a weak D match, TRBD1 (6 bases). The germline V gene has CDR1 SQVTM and CDR2 ANQGSEA. This CDR3 has 12 amino acids. V gave up 2 bases and J gave up 4 bases, with 8 bases separating them. CDR3 sequence: CSVERGGYGYTF. The CDR3, as DNA: TGCAGCGTTGAAAGGGGGGGCTATGGCTACACCTTC.

This clonotype appeared many times. This chain uses TRBV28 with TRBJ2-3; 7 bases are shared with TRBD1. Germline-derived CDR1 and CDR2 are MDHEN and SYDVKM. V trimming: 6 bases; J trimming: 0 bases; junction bases outside the gene matches: 6. The CDR3 is 15 residues long. In DNA form, the CDR3 reads TGTGCCAGCAGCCTCCCACAGGGGAGCACAGATACGCAGTATTTT. This sequence encodes CASSLPQGSTDTQYF.

This clonotype has only a few counts. The rearrangement uses TRBV30 and TRBJ2-3, with 7 bases matching TRBD2. The trim removed 3 bases at V and 0 bases at J, leaving 6 bases unmatched. The CDR3 consists of 15 residues. CDR1 and CDR2 from the germline V gene are GTSNPN and SVGIG (reference sequence). CDR3 protein: CAWREVGGSTDTQYF. DNA of the CDR3: TGTGCCTGGAGAGAGGTGGGGGGGAGCACAGATACGCAGTATTTT. Supplemented by reference TRBV30 and TRBJ2-3, the full variable domain reads SQTIHQWPATLVQPVGSPLSLECTVEGTSNPNLYWYRQAAGRGLQLLFYSVGIGQISSEVPQNLSASRPQDRQFILSSKKLLLSDSGFYLCAWREVGGSTDTQYFGPGTRLTVL.

A few counts support this clonotype. J is TRBJ1-5 and V is TRBV6-1; D is unresolved. The CDR3 totals 13 residues. Germline loops: CDR1 MNHNS, CDR2 SASEGT. The ends were cut back, 2 bases at V and 4 bases at J, with 6 bases in the middle. CDR3 loop: CASSERGNQPQHF. CDR3 coding DNA: TGTGCCAGCAGTGAACGTGGGAATCAGCCCCAGCATTTT.

This clonotype was observed a few times. The chain links TRBV7-2 to TRBJ1-4, with 9 bases aligning to TRBD1. Trimming removed 5 bases from V and 8 bases from J; junction bases left unmatched: 15. From germline, CDR1 is SGHTA and CDR2 FQGNSA. This CDR3 is built from 17 residues. The DNA of the CDR3 is TGTGCCAGCAGCCAAGGGGACAGGGAATGGGGACGGGAAAAACTGTTTTTT. This gives the protein CASSQGDREWGREKLFF.

At least ten counts were recorded for this clonotype. V gene TRBV12-3 or TRBV12-4 combines with J gene TRBJ1-4, with D hard to call. V shed 6 bases and J shed 4 bases, with 15 bases lying between them. This CDR3 comprises 15 residues. DNA for the CDR3: TGTGCCAGCAGCCTAAGGGCGGCGGTTAATGAAAAACTGTTTTTT. Protein sequence: CASSLRAAVNEKLFF.

This clonotype was seen more than once but under ten times. The chain uses TRBV29-1 and TRBJ2-5, with 9 bases matching TRBD1. The CDR3 runs to 12 residues. The germline V gene has CDR1 SQVTM and CDR2 ANQGSEA. Losses at the gene ends were 7 bases for V and 5 bases for J; bases not matched to a gene: 5. The CDR3 DNA reads TGCAGCGCAGGGACAGGGCGCGAGACCCAGTACTTC. It encodes CSAGTGRETQYF.

The table lists this clonotype with a few counts. The chain carries TRBV12-3 or TRBV12-4 and TRBJ1-1; no firm D call. This CDR3 is built from 13 residues. With 0 bases removed from V and 3 bases from J, the gap between germline ends came to 5 bases. CDR3 sequence (DNA): TGTGCCAGCAGTTTAGCTTCCCACACTGAAGCTTTCTTT. Amino acid sequence: CASSLASHTEAFF.

This clonotype was detected many times. The chain links TRBV12-3 or TRBV12-4 to TRBJ2-7, with 9 bases fitting TRBD1. The CDR3 is made up of 14 amino acids. The V and J ends lost 3 bases and 2 bases, in that order; junction bases with no gene match: 2. CDR3 nucleotide sequence: TGTGCCAGCAGTTTGGGACAGGGTCCCTACGAGCAGTACTTC. Translated, it gives CASSLGQGPYEQYF.